What follows are 5 T cell receptor beta chains derived from one specimen sequenced in a study of CD8 T cells in ankylosing spondylitis. The study, taken as a whole, reports: Made up of eight highly homologous variants, a TCR beta motif appeared characteristic of ankylosing spondylitis blood.

Their target antigens are unknown. TCRdb reprocessed the 5' RACE reads via MiXCR and lists one record per CDR3 protein. The data hold about 500,000 distinct CDR3 sequences, with roughly 13% observed a single time. Sequencing was performed on blood, either unsorted or a sorted T cell fraction (not recorded which). The receptors were gathered from a male donor with ankylosing spondylitis.

This clonotype was detected only once. This CDR3 is CASSFTGGFYEQYF. The CDR3 nucleotides read TGTGCCAGCAGTTTCACAGGGGGTTTTTACGAGCAGTACTTC. The rearrangement links TRBV12-3 or TRBV12-4 to TRBJ2-7, with 8 positions matching TRBD1. The CDR3 contains 14 residues. J lost 4 bases, V lost 3 bases, and 5 bases had no gene match.

This clonotype was seen a few times. This sequence joins TRBV12-3 or TRBV12-4 and TRBJ1-2; 9 bases match TRBD1. The CDR3 contains 15 residues. The ends lost 4 bases at V and 7 bases at J; junction bases unmatched: 10. CDR3 in amino acids: CASSSDQGQGGGYTF. The DNA of the CDR3 is TGTGCCAGCAGTTCAGACCAGGGACAGGGAGGTGGCTACACCTTC.

This rearrangement joins TRBV29-1 to TRBJ2-6, with D perhaps matching TRBD1 (5 bases). Germline lookup yields CDR1 SQVTM and CDR2 ANQGSEA. The CDR3 consists of 16 residues. The V end was cut by 3 bases, the J end by 0 bases, with 12 bases between. The CDR3 here is CSVDGQGSSGANVLTF. CDR3 DNA: TGCAGCGTTGATGGCCAGGGAAGCTCTGGGGCCAACGTCCTGACTTTC.

The chain carries TRBV20-1 and TRBJ1-1, with a possible D match to TRBD1 (5 bases). The CDR3 has 15 amino acids. Trimming removed 2 bases at V and 0 bases at J, with 13 bases between. Per the germline V gene, CDR1 is DFQATT and CDR2 is SNEGSKA (reference sequence). The CDR3 protein is CSARRAGTMNTEAFF. For the CDR3, the DNA is TGCAGTGCTAGAAGGGCAGGGACTATGAACACTGAAGCTTTCTTT.

The sample holds a few counts of this clonotype. This chain joins TRBV5-1 and TRBJ2-7; no clear D gene. The germline gives CDR1 SGHRS, CDR2 YFSETQ. The CDR3 runs to 14 residues. V was cut by 2 bases and J by 0 bases, with 9 bases left in between. The CDR3 is CASSFVSSSYEQYF. In nucleotides, the CDR3 is TGCGCCAGCAGCTTTGTCTCAAGCTCCTACGAGCAGTACTTC.